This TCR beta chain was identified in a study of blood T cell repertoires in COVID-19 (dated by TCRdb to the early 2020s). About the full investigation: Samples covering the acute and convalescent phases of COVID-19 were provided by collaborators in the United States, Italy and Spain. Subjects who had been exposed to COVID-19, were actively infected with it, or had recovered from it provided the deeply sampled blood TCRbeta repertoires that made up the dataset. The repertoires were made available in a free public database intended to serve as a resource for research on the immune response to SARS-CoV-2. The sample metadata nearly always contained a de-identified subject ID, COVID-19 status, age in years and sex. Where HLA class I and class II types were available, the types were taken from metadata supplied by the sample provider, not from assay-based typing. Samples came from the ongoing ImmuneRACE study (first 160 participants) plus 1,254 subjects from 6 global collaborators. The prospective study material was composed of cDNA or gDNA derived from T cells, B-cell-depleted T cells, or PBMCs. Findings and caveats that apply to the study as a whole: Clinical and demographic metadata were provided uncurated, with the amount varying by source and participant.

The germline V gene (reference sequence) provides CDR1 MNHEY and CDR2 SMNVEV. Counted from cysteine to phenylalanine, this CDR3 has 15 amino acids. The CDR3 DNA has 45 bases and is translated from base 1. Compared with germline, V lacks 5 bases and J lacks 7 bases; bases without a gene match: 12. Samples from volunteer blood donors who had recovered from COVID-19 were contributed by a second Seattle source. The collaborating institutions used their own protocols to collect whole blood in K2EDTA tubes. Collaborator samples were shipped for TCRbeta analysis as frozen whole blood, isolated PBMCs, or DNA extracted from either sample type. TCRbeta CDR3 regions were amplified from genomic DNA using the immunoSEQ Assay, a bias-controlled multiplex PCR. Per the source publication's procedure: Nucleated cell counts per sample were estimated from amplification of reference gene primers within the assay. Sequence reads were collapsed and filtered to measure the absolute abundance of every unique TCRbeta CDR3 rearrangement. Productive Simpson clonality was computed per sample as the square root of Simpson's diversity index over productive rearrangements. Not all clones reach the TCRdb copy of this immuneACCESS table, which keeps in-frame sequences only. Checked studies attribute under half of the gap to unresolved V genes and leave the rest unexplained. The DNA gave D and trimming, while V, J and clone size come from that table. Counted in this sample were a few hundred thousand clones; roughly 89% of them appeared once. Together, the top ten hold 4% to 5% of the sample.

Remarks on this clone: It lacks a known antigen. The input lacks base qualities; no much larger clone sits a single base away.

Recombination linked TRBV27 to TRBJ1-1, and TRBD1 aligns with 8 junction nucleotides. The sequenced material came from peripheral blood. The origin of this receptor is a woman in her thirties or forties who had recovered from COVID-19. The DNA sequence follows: TGTGCCAGCAGTCGGCTCCGGGACGGGACAGGTGAAGCTTTCTTT. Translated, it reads CASSRLRDGTGEAFF.